This T cell receptor (beta chain) was sequenced for a study of cytomegalovirus exposure and HLA in healthy donors. Findings of the study overall: Presence/absence analyses supposed approximately even sequencing depth among donors.

Note on this clone: Its antigen remains unknown.

This PCR relied on a set of 60 Vbeta primers and 13 Jbeta primers. Method: immunoSEQ multiplex PCR; TCRdb's copy keeps in-frame clones and lacks some. In the table there are about 150,000 clones, under 85% of which are singletons. In nominal health when sampled, donors likely had unrecorded immune exposures nonetheless. Trimming cost V 1 base and J 2 bases; bases outside gene matches: 7. CDR3 length: 16 amino acids. In germline, CDR1 is SGDLS, CDR2 YYNGEE. The V call is TRBV9, the J call TRBJ2-5; 8 nucleotides agree with TRBD2. Sequencing was performed on PBMCs. The source is a man younger than 35 in good health and CMV-seronegative. CDR3 residues: CASSVKAGVGQETQYF. CDR3 nucleotide sequence: TGTGCCAGCAGCGTAAAAGCGGGGGTTGGACAAGAGACCCAGTACTTC.